This TCR beta chain was retrieved from a study of molecular identifiers for immune sequencing clone quantification (dated by TCRdb to about 2018). Background for the entire study: For a replicate experiment, RNA from approximately 20,000 or 100,000 naive CD8 T cells was divided into five aliquots, and four of the five aliquots were sequenced. This methods study benchmarked molecular-identifier clustering-based TCR repertoire sequencing (MIDCIRS) and TCR RNA copy counting, using CD8 T cells to do so.

Libraries of naive CD8 T cells were built from around 18,000 to 910,000 sorted cells, with 10%, 30% or 50% of the purified RNA used. On a BD FACSAria II, naive CD8 T cells were FACS-sorted as CD8+CD4-CCR7+CD45RA+ and collected into RLT Plus buffer. To test detection sensitivity, Jurkat RNA equal to around 11 TCR copies was added to samples of about 20,000-1,000,000 naive CD8 T cells. CD8 T cells were enriched using RosetteSep CD8+ T Cell Enrichment Cocktail and Ficoll-Paque, and the enriched cells then underwent ACK red cell lysis. On this clonotype: The antigen this receptor binds is unknown. Within one base of it there is no much larger clone, and no base qualities were kept.

To prepare the library, PCR was applied. The sample was run on a NextSeq 500. Preparation of bulk TCR libraries followed a previously described approach, with the TCR primers listed in Table S5. Total RNA was purified with the Qiagen AllPrep DNA/RNA kit. Before analysis, reads from multiple sequencing runs of the same library were pooled. In the original analysis: Reads were retained only if the reads had an exact TCR constant sequence, and the retained reads were trimmed to 150 nt and grouped according to their 12-nt molecular barcodes. Reads in each barcode group were sub-clustered using a 15% Levenshtein threshold, and a quality-weighted consensus sequence was built for each RNA molecule. Non-functional sequences were discarded, and so were lower-count sequences lying one edit away from another sequence. On the basis of fitting two negative binomial distributions, barcode sub-clusters with fewer than 20% of the maximum read count were discarded. Using fastp at Q25 and MiXCR, TCRdb reprocessed the public reads and kept productive beta chains. Rows are unified per CDR3 protein, each entry keeping the most common DNA and genes. These V and J calls are TCRdb output, not the study's own analysis. In this sample the table shows 300,000 to 400,000 distinct CDR3 sequences, over 20% of which occur a single time. Clones ranked in the top ten supply around 0.74% of the sample.

Overall results and qualifications from the work: Clones above 20 RNA copies held over 97% of molecules in CMV-specific effector cells but under 1% in naive cells. The naive libraries included spiked-in Jurkat TCR RNA (approximately 11 copies' worth), and this RNA is not part of the donor repertoire. Identical TCR molecules sharing a barcode could cause highly expanded clone sizes to be underestimated. When barcode sub-clustering was not used, chimeric consensus sequences inflated TCR diversity, with chimeras reaching as high as 47%. Spiked-in Jurkat TCR RNA equivalent to a single cell was reported to be detectable even among 850,000 to 1,000,000 naive CD8 T cells. Modeling indicated 2.5 to 3 TCR RNA copies recovered per cell, compared with roughly 9.7 by digital PCR, which implies a capture efficiency of 25% to 35%.

Compared with germline, V lacks 0 bases and J lacks 3 bases; bases without a gene match: 10. The germline V gene gives CDR1 as LGHNA and CDR2 as YSLEER. Its CDR3 holds 19 amino acids, cysteine through phenylalanine. The DNA shown is the 57-base CDR3, in frame from base 1. Sequencing was done on a sample of naive CD8+ T cells from blood, with Jurkat cell RNA spiked in. Read against the paper, the sample's cell subset or site label means: FACS-sorted CD8+CD4-CCR7+CD45RA+ naive T cells. The chain is assembled from TRBV4-3 and TRBJ2-3; the central 12 bases match TRBD2. The clonotype comes from a human donor in good health. Some libraries in this study had Jurkat cell RNA spiked in. The CDR3 corresponds to CASSQDRTSGRYLTDTQYF. In nucleotide form, the sequence is TGCGCCAGCAGCCAAGATAGAACTAGCGGGAGGTATTTGACAGATACGCAGTATTTT.